This T cell receptor (beta chain) was found in a study of identical twins (TCRdb year 2016). Context from the whole study: To test whether fetal clonotypes persist, the study used deep sequencing on TCR alpha and beta repertoires from monozygotic twins, unrelated adults of various ages, and cord blood. Replicate twin experiments were performed at different times using different library preparation protocols to rule out contamination. General study outcomes and caveats: Abundant cord blood beta clonotypes carried fewer insertions; young adult naive repertoires showed a weaker similar trend, while memory repertoires showed none. In monozygotic twins, out-of-frame TCR alpha sharing was systematically underestimated by recombination models, although the models agreed with sharing between unrelated individuals. Because the same donors could not be followed over many years, the conclusions relied on cross-sectional statistical analysis. The excess sharing between twins in beta out-of-frame sequences was weaker because fewer shared sequences reduced the signal-to-noise ratio. Invariant T cells such as MAIT and iNKT could partly confound zero-insertion analyses, though diverse VJ usage argued against this for most clonotypes. Compared with coincidental sharing between unrelated individuals, out-of-frame TCR alpha sequences shared between twins had an excess of sequences with low generation probability.

From the cysteine up to the phenylalanine, the CDR3 has a length of 13 residues. Of the read, only the CDR3 DNA is kept; its 39 bases are in frame from base 1. In the germline V gene, CDR1 corresponds to MNHNS and CDR2 to SASEGT. The junction carries 8 bases between V and J, which are trimmed by 6 bases and 0 bases respectively. Every donor in the study was a healthy Caucasian. The twin cohort comprised three pairs of female monozygotic twins, all aged about 18 to 30 years. CD4+ and CD8+ T cell populations were isolated with positive isolation kits from Invitrogen. In the case of this clonotype: It has no known antigen specificity. No qualities accompany the bases; no much larger clone lies one base away.

Library generation was performed with 5' RACE. The sequencing machine was an Illumina HiSeq 2000. A universal primer binding site was introduced by template switching, and a unique molecular identifier was present in the final cDNA, enabling accurate counting of TCR cDNA molecules. First-strand cDNA for TCR alpha and beta chains was synthesized from specific primers in the conserved constant-segment region. Each cDNA library was double barcoded, with a SMART-Mk sample barcode plus Illumina barcodes, to control for contamination. TruSeq adapter sequences along with Illumina sample barcodes were introduced in two successive PCR steps. Sequencing of the TCR alpha and beta cDNA libraries was done on the Illumina HiSeq platform using custom primers. On the study's bioinformatics: Unique molecular identifiers were extracted from raw reads with MiGEC, and CDR3 positions were determined with MiXCR. For each individual, recombination models were inferred using an EM algorithm with the repgenHMM and IGoR tools. Shared clonotypes were analyzed with the tcR package in R, and sharing was normalized by the product of cloneset sizes. To study raw recombination without the effects of thymic and clonal selection, out-of-frame nonproductive sequences were analyzed. The public reads were run again by TCRdb, first through fastp at Q25 and then through MiXCR, and only productive beta chains were kept. Each CDR3 protein gets just one entry, which takes the most common genes and DNA from the rows behind it. TCRdb assigned the V and J calls; the authors' analysis was not used. The table for this sample lists about 520,000 distinct CDR3 sequences; approximately 22% of them were counted only once. The ten largest clones add up to about 0.91% of the sample.

This sample also appeared in a second study, on T cells expressing NK-cell markers. Taken from the second paper: Eight or nine donors provided sorted CD3+CD56+NKG2C+, CD3+CD56+NKG2C- and CD3+CD56-NKG2C+ T-cell subsets, whose TCR beta-chain repertoires were profiled. Seven of the eight sequenced donors were HCMV-seropositive and one was HCMV-seronegative. In several experiments an anti-gammadeltaTCR antibody was added to restrict sorting to alphabetaTCR-expressing T cells. In over 5 donors, the dominant CD3+CD56+NKG2C+ clonotypes were among the top 10 CD8+ clonotypes and accounted for about 1.0-7.5% of CD8+ T cells. Those dominant clonotypes were again the most abundant among CD3+CD56-NKG2C+ cells in a few donors, at roughly 28.3-60.1%. Whether the expanded NKG2C-expressing T cell clones were specific for HCMV antigens remained unclear. All eight donors whose samples were sequenced were randomly selected healthy volunteers, three of them men and five women. A commercial ELISA kit detecting HCMV-specific IgG in serum was used to determine HCMV serostatus. MIGEC was used to demultiplex reads and group the reads by UMI, and MiTCR was used to assemble and quantify clonotypes. To remove erroneous sequences, TCR cDNA sequences were retained only when supported by two or more reads. Downstream repertoire analysis used the tcR package, and clonotypes were matched across fractions by CDR3 nucleotide sequence plus V segment. VDJmatch was used to annotate antigen specificity against VDJdb, with one amino acid substitution in CDR3 allowed.

Sequencing was carried out using CD4+ T cells sorted from blood. The chain joins TRBV6-1 to TRBJ1-2; the D gene is not confidently resolved. The clonotype comes from a woman between 18 and 29 years old in good health. The DNA is as follows: TGTGCCAGCAGCGTACAACCTAACTATGGCTACACCTTC. It is translated as CASSVQPNYGYTF.